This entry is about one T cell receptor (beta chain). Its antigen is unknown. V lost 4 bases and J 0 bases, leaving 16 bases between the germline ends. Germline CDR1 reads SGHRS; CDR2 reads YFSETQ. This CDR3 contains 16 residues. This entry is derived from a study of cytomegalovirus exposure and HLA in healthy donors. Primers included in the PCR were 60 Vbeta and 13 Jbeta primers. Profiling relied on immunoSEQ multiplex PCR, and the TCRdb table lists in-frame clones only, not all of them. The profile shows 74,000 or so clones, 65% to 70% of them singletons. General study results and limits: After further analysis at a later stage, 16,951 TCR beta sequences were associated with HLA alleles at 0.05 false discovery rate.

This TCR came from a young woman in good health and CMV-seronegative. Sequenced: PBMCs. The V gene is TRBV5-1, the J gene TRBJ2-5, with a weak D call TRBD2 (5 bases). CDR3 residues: CASSPGVASNQETQYF. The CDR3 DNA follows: TGCGCCAGCAGCCCCGGGGTAGCGTCGAACCAAGAGACCCAGTACTTC.